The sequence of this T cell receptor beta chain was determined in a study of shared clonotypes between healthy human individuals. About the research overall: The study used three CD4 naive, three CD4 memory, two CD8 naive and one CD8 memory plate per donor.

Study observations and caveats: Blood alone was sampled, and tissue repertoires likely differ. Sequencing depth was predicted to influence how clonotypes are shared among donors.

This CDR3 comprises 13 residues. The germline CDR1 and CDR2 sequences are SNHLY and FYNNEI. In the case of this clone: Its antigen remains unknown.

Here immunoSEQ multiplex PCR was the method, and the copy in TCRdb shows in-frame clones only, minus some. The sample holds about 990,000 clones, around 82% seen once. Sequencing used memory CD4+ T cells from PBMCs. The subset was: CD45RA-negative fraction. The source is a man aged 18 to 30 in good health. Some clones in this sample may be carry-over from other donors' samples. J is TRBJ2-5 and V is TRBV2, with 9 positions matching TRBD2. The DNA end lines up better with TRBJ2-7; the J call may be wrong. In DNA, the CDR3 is TGTGCCGGATCGCGGGAGGGCCTCGACGAGCAGTACTTC. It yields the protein CAGSREGLDEQYF.